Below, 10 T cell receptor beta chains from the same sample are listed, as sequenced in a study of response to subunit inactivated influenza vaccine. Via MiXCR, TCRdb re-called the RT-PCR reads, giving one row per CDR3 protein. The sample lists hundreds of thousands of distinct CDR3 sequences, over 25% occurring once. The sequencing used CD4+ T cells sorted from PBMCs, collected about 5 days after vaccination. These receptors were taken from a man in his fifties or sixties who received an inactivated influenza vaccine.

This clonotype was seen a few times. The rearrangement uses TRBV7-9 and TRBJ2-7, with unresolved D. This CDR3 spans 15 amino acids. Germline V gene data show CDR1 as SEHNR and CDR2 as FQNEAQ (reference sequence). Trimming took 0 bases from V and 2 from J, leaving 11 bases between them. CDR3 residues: CASSLALQGPYEQYF. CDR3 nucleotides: TGTGCCAGCAGCTTAGCGCTTCAAGGGCCCTACGAGCAGTACTTC.

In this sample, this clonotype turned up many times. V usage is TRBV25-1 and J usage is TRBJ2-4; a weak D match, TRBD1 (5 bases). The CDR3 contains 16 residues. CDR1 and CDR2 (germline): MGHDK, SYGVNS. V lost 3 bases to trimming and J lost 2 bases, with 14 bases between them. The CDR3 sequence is CASSEGSGRTKNIQYF. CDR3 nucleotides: TGTGCCAGCAGTGAGGGTTCAGGGCGGACCAAAAACATTCAGTACTTC.

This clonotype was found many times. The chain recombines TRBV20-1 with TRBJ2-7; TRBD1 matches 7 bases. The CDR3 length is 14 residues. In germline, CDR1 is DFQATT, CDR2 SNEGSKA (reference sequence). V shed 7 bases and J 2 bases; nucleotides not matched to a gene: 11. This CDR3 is CSVLAGQGAYEQYF. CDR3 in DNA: TGCAGTGTCCTCGCCGGCCAGGGGGCCTACGAGCAGTACTTC.

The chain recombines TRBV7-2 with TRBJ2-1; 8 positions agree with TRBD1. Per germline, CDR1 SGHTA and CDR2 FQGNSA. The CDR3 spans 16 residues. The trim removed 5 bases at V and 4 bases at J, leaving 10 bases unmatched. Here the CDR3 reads CASSPTGGNLYNEQFF. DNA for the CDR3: TGTGCCAGCAGCCCCACAGGGGGGAACCTATACAATGAGCAGTTCTTC.

This CDR3 is CSASKLLSNYNEQFF. The CDR3 nucleotides are TGCAGTGCTAGTAAATTACTAAGTAATTACAATGAGCAGTTCTTC. This sequence joins TRBV20-1 and TRBJ2-1, with no clear D. Germline-derived CDR1 and CDR2 are DFQATT and SNEGSKA (reference sequence). The CDR3 is 15 amino acids. V lost 3 bases and J 4 bases, leaving 16 bases between the germline ends.

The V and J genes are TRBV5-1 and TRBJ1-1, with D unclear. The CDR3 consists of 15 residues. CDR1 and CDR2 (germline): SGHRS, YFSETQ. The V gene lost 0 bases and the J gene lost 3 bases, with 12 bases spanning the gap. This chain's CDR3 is CASSLAPDRDTEAFF. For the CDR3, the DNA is TGCGCCAGCAGCTTGGCACCAGACCGGGACACTGAAGCTTTCTTT.

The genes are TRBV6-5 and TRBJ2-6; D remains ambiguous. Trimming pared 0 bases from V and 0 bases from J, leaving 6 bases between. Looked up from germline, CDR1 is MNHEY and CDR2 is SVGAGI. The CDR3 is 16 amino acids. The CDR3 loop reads CASSYSFLSGANVLTF. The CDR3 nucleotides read TGTGCCAGCAGTTACTCGTTCCTCTCTGGGGCCAACGTCCTGACTTTC.

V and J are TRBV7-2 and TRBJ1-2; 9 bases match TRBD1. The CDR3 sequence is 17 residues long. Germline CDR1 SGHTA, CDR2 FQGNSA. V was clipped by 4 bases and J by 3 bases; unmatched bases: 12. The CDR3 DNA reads TGTGCCAGCAGCTGGAGGGCGACGGACAGGGGCGACTATGGCTACACCTTC. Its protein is CASSWRATDRGDYGYTF.

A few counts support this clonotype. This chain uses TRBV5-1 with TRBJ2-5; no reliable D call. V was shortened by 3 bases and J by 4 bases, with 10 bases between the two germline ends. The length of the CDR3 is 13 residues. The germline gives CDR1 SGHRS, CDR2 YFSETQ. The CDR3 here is CASSSRMGETQYF. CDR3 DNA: TGCGCCAGCAGCTCCCGGATGGGAGAGACCCAGTACTTC.

CDR3 bases: TGTGCCAGCAGTCCACAGGGGACACCCTTCCAAGAGACCCAGTACTTC. Translation gives CASSPQGTPFQETQYF. This chain connects TRBV12-3 or TRBV12-4 to TRBJ2-5; 7 bases fit TRBD1. J gave up 1 base and V 5 bases, and 10 bases lay outside the gene matches. The CDR3 is made up of 16 amino acids.